This T cell receptor beta chain was identified during a study of cytomegalovirus exposure and HLA in healthy donors. 60 Vbeta and 13 Jbeta primers were used in PCR. Produced via immunoSEQ multiplex PCR; TCRdb's table is partial and in-frame only. The repertoire holds over 150,000 clones, with 65% to 90% as singletons. This clonotype originated in a man aged 45 to 65 in good health and CMV-seropositive. The sequenced sample was PBMCs.

The CDR3, as DNA: TGTGCCAGCATCCGCCCCGGGACAGGGGGGACCACCGGGGAGCTGTTTTTT. Protein sequence: CASIRPGTGGTTGELFF. This chain connects TRBV5-4 to TRBJ2-2, with TRBD1 matching 11 bases. The junction had 11 bases not matched to a gene; V was cut back by 6 bases and J by 4 bases. The CDR3 totals 17 residues. Germline-derived CDR1 and CDR2 are SGHNT and YYREEE (reference sequence).